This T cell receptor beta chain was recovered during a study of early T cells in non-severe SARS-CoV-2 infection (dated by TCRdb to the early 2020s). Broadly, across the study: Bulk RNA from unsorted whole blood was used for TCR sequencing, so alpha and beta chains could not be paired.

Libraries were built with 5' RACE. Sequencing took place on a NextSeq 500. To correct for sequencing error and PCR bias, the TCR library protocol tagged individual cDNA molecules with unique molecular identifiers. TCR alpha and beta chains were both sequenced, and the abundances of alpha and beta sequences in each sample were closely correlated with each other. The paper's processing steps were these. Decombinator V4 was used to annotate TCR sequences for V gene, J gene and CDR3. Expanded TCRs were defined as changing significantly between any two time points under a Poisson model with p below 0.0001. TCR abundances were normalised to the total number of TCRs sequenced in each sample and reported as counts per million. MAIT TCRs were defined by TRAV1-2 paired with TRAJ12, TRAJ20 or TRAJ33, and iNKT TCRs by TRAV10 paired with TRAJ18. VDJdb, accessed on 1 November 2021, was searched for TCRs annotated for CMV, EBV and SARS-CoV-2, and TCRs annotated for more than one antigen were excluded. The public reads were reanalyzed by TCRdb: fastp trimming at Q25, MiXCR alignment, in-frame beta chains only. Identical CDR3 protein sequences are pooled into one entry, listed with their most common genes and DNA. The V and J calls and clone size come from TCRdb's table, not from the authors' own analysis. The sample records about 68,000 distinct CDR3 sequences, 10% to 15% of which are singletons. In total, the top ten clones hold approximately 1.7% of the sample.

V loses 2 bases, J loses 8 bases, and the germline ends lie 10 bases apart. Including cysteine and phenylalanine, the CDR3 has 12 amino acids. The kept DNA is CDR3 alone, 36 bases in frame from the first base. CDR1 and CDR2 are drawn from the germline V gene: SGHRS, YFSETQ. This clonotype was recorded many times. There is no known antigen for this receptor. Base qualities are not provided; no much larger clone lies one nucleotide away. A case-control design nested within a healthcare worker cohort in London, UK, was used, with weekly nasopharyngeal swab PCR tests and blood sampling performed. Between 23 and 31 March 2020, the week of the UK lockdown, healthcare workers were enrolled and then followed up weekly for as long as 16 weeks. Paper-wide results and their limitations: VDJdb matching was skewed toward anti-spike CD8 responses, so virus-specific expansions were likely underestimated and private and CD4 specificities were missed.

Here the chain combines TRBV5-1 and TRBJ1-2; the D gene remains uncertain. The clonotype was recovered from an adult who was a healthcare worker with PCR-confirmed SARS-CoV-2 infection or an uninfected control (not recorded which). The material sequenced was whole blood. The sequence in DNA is TGCGCCAGCAGCTTTGGATGGCGAGGCTACACCTTC. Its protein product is CASSFGWRGYTF.